These 26 T cell receptor beta chains came from one sample sequenced in a study of vaccination effects on CD4 cells after COVID-19. Subsequent to a culture period of roughly 11 days, CD4+ T cells were isolated. Everyone in the study got two shots of either the BNT162b2 or mRNA-1273 vaccine. The antigens of these receptors remain unknown. Profiling relied on immunoSEQ multiplex PCR, and the TCRdb table lists in-frame clones only, not all of them. The sample carries some 69,000 clones, roughly 73% recorded once. This specimen consisted of CD4+ T cells from PBMCs cultured without peptide, obtained after COVID-19 vaccination. The source of these receptors is a human donor who received a COVID-19 vaccine.

CDR3 in DNA: TGTGCCAGCAGTTACGGGACAGGGGGCGCATGGTATGAGCAGTTCTTC. Its protein product is CASSYGTGGAWYEQFF. V is TRBV6-2 or TRBV6-3 and J is TRBJ2-1, with 12 bases that match TRBD1. The germline gives CDR1 MNHEY, CDR2 SVGEGT. The CDR3 has 16 residues. Trimming at V came to 2 bases and at J to 8 bases, leaving 7 bases not matched to a gene.

The chain joins TRBV29-1 to TRBJ1-4; tentative D call: TRBD1 (5 bases). Trimming removed 4 bases from V and 5 bases from J, with 8 bases in between. Germline values: CDR1 SQVTM, CDR2 ANQGSEA. The CDR3 covers 12 residues. Here the CDR3 DNA reads TGCAGCGTTGGGGGGGTAAATGAAAAACTGTTTTTT. Protein product: CSVGGVNEKLFF.

This clone has more than one count but fewer than ten. The gene calls are TRBV3-1 (or the pseudogene TRBV3-2) and TRBJ2-3; no reliable D call. The V gene's germline CDR1 is LGHDT and CDR2 YNNKEL (reference sequence). Trimming took off 1 base at V and 2 bases at J, with 10 bases between the two ends. This CDR3 has 15 amino acids. CDR3 residues: CASSQVWGSTDTQYF. The CDR3 coding sequence is TGTGCCAGCAGCCAAGTCTGGGGTTCCACAGATACGCAGTATTTT.

V is TRBV18 and J is TRBJ2-3; no firm D call. CDR1 KGHSH and CDR2 LQKENI come from the germline V gene. The CDR3 is 13 residues long. The V end lost 0 bases, the J end lost 5 bases, and 6 bases lay between the germline ends. Here the CDR3 reads CASSPPGRDTQYF. CDR3 coding DNA: TGTGCCAGCTCACCACCGGGTAGAGATACGCAGTATTTT.

This chain joins TRBV19 and TRBJ1-4, with D unclear. CDR1 LNHDA and CDR2 SQIVND come from the germline V gene (reference sequence). Trimming took 2 bases from V and 8 from J, leaving 12 bases between them. The length of the CDR3 is 14 residues. In DNA form, the CDR3 reads TGTGCCAGTAGTATAAATGTCATGACAGAAAAACTGTTTTTT. It translates to CASSINVMTEKLFF.

The gene calls are TRBV3-1 (or the pseudogene TRBV3-2) and TRBJ2-2; weak D call: TRBD2 (5 bases). Trimming removed 4 bases from V and 2 bases from J, with 8 bases in between. From germline, CDR1 is LGHDT and CDR2 YNNKEL (reference sequence). The CDR3 spans 14 residues. The CDR3 reads CASSRRTNTGELFF. CDR3 coding DNA: TGTGCCAGCAGCCGCCGGACTAACACCGGGGAGCTGTTTTTT.

The rearrangement links TRBV24-1 to TRBJ2-2; TRBD1 matches 8 bases. Per germline, CDR1 KGHDR and CDR2 SFDVKD. The length of the CDR3 is 14 residues. V lost 9 bases and J lost 6; bases outside the gene matches: 8. The DNA for the CDR3 is TGTGCCACCCGCGGACAGGGATTATCCGGGGAGCTGTTTTTT. Its translation: CATRGQGLSGELFF.

V is TRBV3-1 (or the pseudogene TRBV3-2) and J is TRBJ1-2; TRBD1 aligns across 8 bases. V shed 2 bases and J 8 bases; nucleotides not matched to a gene: 13. This CDR3 is built from 16 residues. Germline V gene sequence: CDR1 LGHDT, CDR2 YNNKEL (reference sequence). The CDR3 DNA reads TGTGCCAGCAGCCAAAACCCTCAGGGGGCGCTTTCCGGCTACACCTTC. The encoded protein is CASSQNPQGALSGYTF.

This sequence joins TRBV12-5 and TRBJ2-1; D is ambiguous. CDR1 and CDR2 from the germline V gene are LGHNT and FRNRAP. Trimming cost V 6 bases and J 2 bases, with 11 bases left between them. The CDR3 contains 14 residues. CDR3: CASGSNGAYNEQFF. The DNA of the CDR3 is TGTGCTAGTGGCAGCAACGGTGCCTACAATGAGCAGTTCTTC.

The CDR3 reads CASSLITGGWETQYF. Written as DNA, the CDR3 is TGTGCCAGCAGCTTAATAACAGGGGGCTGGGAGACCCAGTACTTC. The chain is built from TRBV7-7 and TRBJ2-5; TRBD1 matches 9 bases. The CDR3 covers 15 residues. Germline values: CDR1 SSHAT, CDR2 FNYEAQ (reference sequence). Trimming removed 2 bases from V and 5 bases from J; junction bases left unmatched: 6.

The V gene is TRBV3-1 (or the pseudogene TRBV3-2), the J gene TRBJ2-7; D not certain. The CDR3 length is 15 residues. Germline V CDR1 and CDR2: LGHDT, YNNKEL (reference sequence). Trimming cost V 4 bases and J 3 bases, with 16 bases left between them. CDR3 bases: TGTGCCAGCAGCCGGGCCTCCACGAACCACTACGAGCAGTACGTC. The encoded protein is CASSRASTNHYEQYV.

The V and J genes are TRBV28 and TRBJ2-2, with TRBD2 identical over 7 bases. The CDR3 runs to 16 residues. The V and J ends lost 6 bases and 0 bases, in that order; junction bases with no gene match: 7. In germline, CDR1 is MDHEN, CDR2 SYDVKM. The CDR3 is CASRPLGGANTGELFF. DNA for the CDR3: TGTGCCAGCAGACCCTTGGGGGGGGCGAACACCGGGGAGCTGTTTTTT.

The chain is built from TRBV5-1 and TRBJ2-5; D is ambiguous. Trimming took 0 bases from V and 2 from J, leaving 14 bases between them. Germline V gene data show CDR1 as SGHRS and CDR2 as YFSETQ. The CDR3 has 16 amino acids. The CDR3 nucleotides are TGCGCCAGCAGCTTGGTGGCGGTGGCGACTCAAGAGACCCAGTACTTC. This translates into CASSLVAVATQETQYF.

This chain connects TRBV6-2 or TRBV6-3 to TRBJ2-5; 9 nucleotides align to TRBD1. The trim removed 2 bases at V and 3 bases at J, leaving 4 bases unmatched. CDR1 and CDR2 (germline): MNHEY, SVGEGT. The CDR3 covers 15 residues. CDR3 region: CASSYPRTGEETQYF. DNA for the CDR3: TGTGCCAGCAGTTACCCCCGGACAGGGGAAGAGACCCAGTACTTC.

The gene calls are TRBV5-1 and TRBJ2-1, with D perhaps matching TRBD1 or TRBD2 (5 bases each). V was trimmed by 4 bases and J by 4 bases, leaving 15 bases between them. CDR1 and CDR2 (germline): SGHRS, YFSETQ. The CDR3 consists of 15 residues. The CDR3: CASSPWGSGYNEQFF. The CDR3 nucleotides read TGCGCCAGCAGCCCCTGGGGGTCGGGTTACAATGAGCAGTTCTTC.

In its sample, this clone was seen a few times. This chain links TRBV4-1 with TRBJ1-2, with no clear D. This CDR3 region has 13 residues. Germline CDR1 is MGHRA and CDR2 is YSYEKL. Between the trimmed V and J ends, which lost 4 bases and 2 bases, there was a span of 8 bases. The CDR3 DNA reads TGCGCCAGCAGCCCCTCGTTGAACTATGGCTACACCTTC. It encodes CASSPSLNYGYTF.

The chain uses TRBV11-2 and TRBJ2-2, with 11 bases fitting TRBD1. The CDR3 totals 16 residues. The J segment lost 5 bases and the V segment lost 4 bases, leaving 6 bases of the junction unmatched. Germline lookup yields CDR1 SGHAT and CDR2 FQNNGV. The CDR3 nucleotides are TGTGCCAGCAGCTCCACCGGGACAGGGGGAACCGGGGAGCTGTTTTTT. Translating gives CASSSTGTGGTGELFF.

The chain employs TRBV18 and TRBJ2-2; weak D call: TRBD2 (5 bases). Germline V gene lookup returns CDR1 KGHSH and CDR2 LQKENI. V was cut by 5 bases and J by 0 bases, with 19 bases left in between. The CDR3 runs to 18 residues. CDR3 nucleotides: TGTGCCAGCTCAACTCCGACTCTAGCCCTCCCGAACACCGGGGAGCTGTTTTTT. It specifies CASSTPTLALPNTGELFF.

This chain connects TRBV3-1 (or the pseudogene TRBV3-2) to TRBJ2-5, with a tentative D call TRBD2 (7 bases). The CDR3 totals 14 residues. V lost 3 bases to trimming and J lost 4 bases, with 12 bases between them. Germline V gives CDR1 LGHDT, CDR2 YNNKEL (reference sequence). CDR3 bases: TGTGCCAGCAGCCATGGGGGGGCAGGAGAGACCCAGTACTTC. It yields the protein CASSHGGAGETQYF.

V and J are TRBV10-3 and TRBJ2-7; D is possibly TRBD2 (5 bases). Looked up from germline, CDR1 is ENHRY and CDR2 is SYGVKD. The V and J ends lost 0 bases and 5 bases respectively, with 11 bases between them. The CDR3 contains 14 residues. The CDR3 DNA reads as TGTGCCATCAGTGAGTCGAGGGAGACGGACGAGCAGTACGTC. It is translated as CAISESRETDEQYV.

The genes are TRBV29-1 and TRBJ2-2, with TRBD2 matching over 8 bases. The CDR3 extends over 12 amino acids. Germline V lookup: CDR1 SQVTM, CDR2 ANQGSEA. The CDR3 DNA follows: TGCGGGGGGGGACGGGGGGGCGGGGAGCTGTTTTTT. Its translation is CGGGRGGGELFF.

V gene TRBV15 combines with J gene TRBJ2-7; TRBD1 agrees at 7 bases. The CDR3 contains 13 residues. CDR1 and CDR2 from the germline V gene are LNHNV and YYDKDF (reference sequence). Trimming took 3 bases from V and 3 from J; bases not matched to a gene: 2. This CDR3 is CATSSRDSYEQYV. The CDR3 DNA is TGTGCCACCAGCAGCCGGGACAGCTACGAGCAGTACGTC.

This clone was seen only once. The chain uses TRBV11-2 and TRBJ1-1; D unresolved. V was pared by 3 bases and J by 1 base, with 9 bases between. Per the germline V gene, CDR1 is SGHAT and CDR2 is FQNNGV. CDR3 length equals 14 residues. In nucleotides, the CDR3 is TGTGCCAGCAGCTTTTTACCAGGGAACACTGAAGCTTTCTTT. Protein: CASSFLPGNTEAFF.

This clone was observed a few times. This rearrangement joins TRBV6-4 to TRBJ2-3; 12 bases map to TRBD2. This CDR3 is 14 amino acids long. V shed 5 bases, J shed 6 bases, and the junction held 3 bases outside the gene matches. Germline CDR1 MRHNA, CDR2 SNTAGT. This CDR3 is CASSRTSGEDTQYF. The CDR3 coding sequence is TGTGCCAGCAGTCGGACTAGCGGGGAGGATACGCAGTATTTT.

V usage is TRBV10-3 and J usage is TRBJ2-5; TRBD1 aligns across 9 bases. The CDR3 loop spans 14 amino acids. Germline lookup yields CDR1 ENHRY and CDR2 SYGVKD. V shed 6 bases and J 4 bases; nucleotides not matched to a gene: 6. The CDR3 region has the DNA TGTGCCATCAGCCGGACAGGGGAGGGAGAGACCCAGTACTTC. Its protein product is CAISRTGEGETQYF.

The chain combines TRBV18 with TRBJ1-3; the D is unclear. This CDR3 is 15 amino acids long. From germline, CDR1 is KGHSH and CDR2 LQKENI. Between the trimmed V and J ends, which lost 3 bases and 0 bases, there was a span of 9 bases. CDR3 nucleotides: TGTGCCAGCTCACCTCCGACGGTCTCTGGAAACACCATATATTTT. Residues: CASSPPTVSGNTIYF. The variable domain in full, completed from reference TRBV18 and TRBJ1-3, reads NAGVMQNPRHLVRRRGQEARLRCSPMKGHSHVYWYRQLPEEGLKFMVYLQKENIIDESGMPKERFSAEFPKEGPSILRIQQVVRGDSAAYFCASSPPTVSGNTIYFGEGSWLTVV.